A selection of T cell receptor beta chains follows, all from one sample in a study of cytomegalovirus exposure and HLA in healthy donors. Assay: immunoSEQ multiplex PCR; the TCRdb copy retains only in-frame clones and omits some. The sample yields 300,000 or so clones, approximately 91% seen once. Input material: PBMCs. These receptors originate from a man aged 25-40 years in good health and CMV-seronegative. Each CDR3 is given with its conserved first and last residue.

V	J	CDR3
TRBV9	TRBJ1-1	CASSVGVAPNTEAFF
TRBV5-1	TRBJ2-1	CASSLITRSSYNEQFF
TRBV27	TRBJ1-2	CASSSPSAGAYGYTF
TRBV6-6	TRBJ1-5	CASTWDSGWPNQPQHF
TRBV2	TRBJ1-6	CASRTQDTYNSPLHF
TRBV5-4	TRBJ2-5	CASSSNRGWETQYF
TRBV5-6	TRBJ1-5	CASSLGGYNQPQHF
TRBV19	TRBJ1-1	CASSLGQHTEAFF
TRBV6-5	TRBJ1-2	CASSNNRVGYGYTF
TRBV7-7	TRBJ2-7	CASSLGGKQYF
TRBV5-1	TRBJ2-5	CASSWTGPETQYF
TRBV6-5	TRBJ1-4	CASSYSWGSSEKLFF
TRBV5-8	TRBJ2-7	CASSLMGLSSYEQYF
TRBV9	TRBJ2-1	CASSPHSGDGGVDEQFF
TRBV4-1	TRBJ2-2	CASSPPPGLVSGELFF
TRBV29-1	TRBJ2-7	CSVWGGEQYF
TRBV10-1	TRBJ2-2	CATGQGRELFF
TRBV15	TRBJ1-2	CATSRDRVANYGYTF
TRBV29-1	TRBJ1-2	CSVERHDYGYTF
TRBV2	TRBJ2-7	CASSPRTGTYEQYF
TRBV7-9	TRBJ2-2	CASSLGLAGANTGELFF
TRBV7-8	TRBJ1-2	CASSFPLQGHGYTF
TRBV7-2	TRBJ2-3	CASSLVASGGRFTDTQYF
TRBV7-2	TRBJ1-2	CASSLDSNYGYTF
TRBV7-7	TRBJ2-1	CASSPRLGRNNEQFF
TRBV6-4	TRBJ2-3	CATSGGPTDTQYF
TRBV5-6	TRBJ1-3	CASSEGTPGNTIYF
TRBV10-1	TRBJ2-5	CASSESGQLQETQYF
TRBV7-6	TRBJ2-7	CASSPQGQGPYEQYF
TRBV7-6	TRBJ2-3	CASSKLLAGVTDTQYF
TRBV4-3	TRBJ1-1	CASSQDRSVGWDMNTEAFF
TRBV19	TRBJ2-5	CASSMNSGGDETQYF
TRBV6-5	TRBJ2-6	CASSYEAGTGANVLTF
TRBV18	TRBJ2-3	CASSLGTGDGNTQYF
TRBV5-6	TRBJ2-5	CASSSVPGTGGETQYF
TRBV6-4	TRBJ1-1	CASSDSGGETEAFF
TRBV6-5	TRBJ1-6	CASSYEGGSPLHF
TRBV7-6	TRBJ2-3	CASSQLLAGARSTDTQYF
TRBV5-1	TRBJ2-7	CASSLAVKTGHYEQYF
TRBV5-1	TRBJ1-4	CASSLETGNEKLFF